These T cell receptor beta chains were read from a single sample in a study of resident and recirculating memory T cells in vitiligo. TCRdb keeps only in-frame clones here, not all; method: immunoSEQ multiplex PCR. The sample yields tens of thousands of clones, roughly 92% seen once. Specimen: blood. The receptors come from a male donor with vitiligo. CDR3s include the opening cysteine and the closing phenylalanine or tryptophan. D genes are given only for firm matches. Clone size is not always given. Where it is, it says once, few, many or a class for expanded clones.

CDR3 protein: CASSMFQGNEQFF
CDR3 DNA: TGTGCCAGTAGTATGTTCCAGGGGAATGAGCAGTTCTTC
D gene: NA
J gene: TRBJ2-1
clone size: NA
V gene: TRBV19

CDR3 protein: CASSPFDSYNEQFF
CDR3 DNA: TGTGCCAGCTCACCTTTCGACAGCTACAATGAGCAGTTCTTC
D gene: NA
J gene: TRBJ2-1
clone size: NA
V gene: TRBV18

CDR3 protein: CASSQDQTGWNTEAFF
CDR3 DNA: TGTGCCAGCAGCCAAGACCAAACAGGATGGAACACTGAAGCTTTCTTT
D gene: NA
J gene: TRBJ1-1
clone size: NA
V gene: TRBV14

CDR3 protein: CASNLQGLNTEAFF
CDR3 DNA: TGTGCCAGCAACTTACAGGGCTTGAACACTGAAGCTTTCTTT
D gene: NA
J gene: TRBJ1-1
clone size: few
V gene: TRBV7-9

CDR3 protein: CASSPGGVGLGSGANVLTF
CDR3 DNA: TGTGCCAGCTCACCCGGGGGGGTCGGGCTCGGATCTGGGGCCAACGTCCTGACTTTC
D gene: TRBD2
J gene: TRBJ2-6
clone size: once
V gene: TRBV18

CDR3 protein: CASSLTGIQETQYF
CDR3 DNA: TGTGCCAGCAGCTTAACGGGGATCCAAGAGACCCAGTACTTC
D gene: NA
J gene: TRBJ2-5
clone size: NA
V gene: TRBV7-9

CDR3 protein: CASSQEEQGYEQYF
CDR3 DNA: TGCGCCAGCAGCCAAGAAGAACAGGGTTACGAGCAGTACTTC
D gene: NA
J gene: TRBJ2-7
clone size: NA
V gene: TRBV4-3

CDR3 protein: CASTPLYAEAFF
CDR3 DNA: TGTGCCAGCACCCCCCTCTATGCAGAAGCTTTCTTT
D gene: NA
J gene: TRBJ1-1
clone size: NA
V gene: TRBV11-2

CDR3 protein: CASSRPPTSGGVRSTDTQYF
CDR3 DNA: TGCGCCAGCAGCCGACCCCCGACTAGCGGGGGGGTGAGGAGCACAGATACGCAGTATTTT
D gene: TRBD2
J gene: TRBJ2-3
clone size: NA
V gene: TRBV4-1

CDR3 protein: CASSLGGDRGYEQYF
CDR3 DNA: TGCGCCAGCAGCCTAGGAGGGGACAGGGGCTACGAGCAGTACTTC
D gene: TRBD1
J gene: TRBJ2-7
clone size: NA
V gene: TRBV4-3

CDR3 protein: CASAPSSYNSPLHF
CDR3 DNA: TGTGCCAGCGCGCCTAGCTCCTATAATTCACCCCTCCACTTT
D gene: NA
J gene: TRBJ1-6
clone size: NA
V gene: TRBV2

CDR3 protein: CASRRAGGHEQFF
CDR3 DNA: TGTGCCAGCAGGAGAGCGGGGGGGCATGAGCAGTTCTTC
D gene: TRBD2
J gene: TRBJ2-1
clone size: NA
V gene: TRBV6-5

CDR3 protein: CASSVTSGGLQETQYF
CDR3 DNA: TGTGCCAGCAGCGTGACTAGCGGGGGGCTCCAAGAGACCCAGTACTTC
D gene: TRBD2
J gene: TRBJ2-5
clone size: NA
V gene: TRBV7-2

CDR3 protein: CASRLRTLGNSPLHF
CDR3 DNA: TGTGCCAGCAGATTAAGGACTTTGGGGAATTCACCCCTCCACTTT
D gene: NA
J gene: TRBJ1-6
clone size: NA
V gene: TRBV7-6

CDR3 protein: CARSLTATNEKLFF
CDR3 DNA: TGTGCCAGAAGCTTGACAGCAACTAATGAAAAACTGTTTTTT
D gene: NA
J gene: TRBJ1-4
clone size: NA
V gene: TRBV5-3

CDR3 protein: CASSHFAQGVYEQYF
CDR3 DNA: TGCGCCAGCAGCCATTTCGCTCAAGGGGTCTACGAGCAGTACTTC
D gene: NA
J gene: TRBJ2-7
clone size: NA
V gene: TRBV4-1

CDR3 protein: CASSLDRGTEAFF
CDR3 DNA: TGTGCCAGCAGCTTGGATCGAGGCACTGAAGCTTTCTTT
D gene: NA
J gene: TRBJ1-1
clone size: NA
V gene: TRBV5-6

CDR3 protein: CASSLARLAGRQRGDTQYF
CDR3 DNA: TGTGCCAGCAGCTTAGCGCGACTAGCGGGGAGACAAAGGGGAGATACGCAGTATTTT
D gene: TRBD2
J gene: TRBJ2-3
clone size: NA
V gene: TRBV7-8

CDR3 protein: CASSPGTGGRDTQYF
CDR3 DNA: TGTGCCAGCAGCCCCGGGACAGGGGGCAGGGATACGCAGTATTTT
D gene: TRBD1
J gene: TRBJ2-3
clone size: NA
V gene: TRBV7-9

CDR3 protein: CASSLTRNTEAFF
CDR3 DNA: TGTGCCAGCAGCTTGACAAGGAACACTGAAGCTTTCTTT
D gene: NA
J gene: TRBJ1-1
clone size: NA
V gene: TRBV5-4

CDR3 protein: CASSQSSGQHLNTEAFF
CDR3 DNA: TGCGCCAGCAGCCAATCGTCGGGACAGCATCTGAACACTGAAGCTTTCTTT
D gene: TRBD1
J gene: TRBJ1-1
clone size: NA
V gene: TRBV4-3

CDR3 protein: CASSPGLAAYEQYF
CDR3 DNA: TGTGCCAGCAGTCCCGGACTAGCTGCCTACGAGCAGTACTTC
D gene: TRBD2
J gene: TRBJ2-7
clone size: NA
V gene: TRBV5-6

CDR3 protein: CASSISWQGAHNEQFF
CDR3 DNA: TGTGCCAGTAGTATTTCGTGGCAGGGGGCCCACAATGAGCAGTTCTTC
D gene: TRBD1
J gene: TRBJ2-1
clone size: NA
V gene: TRBV19

CDR3 protein: CASSRTQAGTGELFF
CDR3 DNA: TGTGCCAGCAGCCGGACTCAGGCGGGCACCGGGGAGCTGTTTTTT
D gene: NA
J gene: TRBJ2-2
clone size: NA
V gene: TRBV7-2

CDR3 protein: CASSLAGLAPYGYTF
CDR3 DNA: TGTGCCAGCAGCTTAGCGGGGTTAGCGCCCTATGGCTACACCTTC
D gene: NA
J gene: TRBJ1-2
clone size: NA
V gene: TRBV7-9

CDR3 protein: CASSAEGGLTEAFF
CDR3 DNA: TGTGCCAGCAGTGCAGAGGGCGGGCTAACTGAAGCTTTCTTT
D gene: NA
J gene: TRBJ1-1
clone size: NA
V gene: TRBV2

CDR3 protein: CASSLGRTEAETQYF
CDR3 DNA: TGTGCCAGCAGCTTAGGAAGGACAGAGGCTGAGACCCAGTACTTC
D gene: NA
J gene: TRBJ2-5
clone size: NA
V gene: TRBV11-3

CDR3 protein: CASSSSGGGGELFF
CDR3 DNA: TGTGCCAGCAGCTCTAGCGGTGGGGGCGGGGAGCTGTTTTTT
D gene: TRBD2
J gene: TRBJ2-2
clone size: NA
V gene: TRBV7-2

CDR3 protein: CASSLERRKGQPQHF
CDR3 DNA: TGTGCCAGCAGCTTGGAACGGCGGAAGGGGCAGCCCCAGCATTTT
D gene: NA
J gene: TRBJ1-5
clone size: NA
V gene: TRBV5-6

CDR3 protein: CASSTGQGAGQPQHF
CDR3 DNA: TGTGCCAGTAGTACGGGACAGGGGGCAGGTCAGCCCCAGCATTTT
D gene: TRBD1
J gene: TRBJ1-5
clone size: few
V gene: TRBV19

CDR3 protein: CAIQDLISYEQYF
CDR3 DNA: TGTGCCATCCAGGACTTAATATCCTACGAGCAGTACTTC
D gene: NA
J gene: TRBJ2-7
clone size: NA
V gene: TRBV6-1

CDR3 protein: CASSESAKKGSGGLKSSYEQYF
CDR3 DNA: TGCGCCAGCAGTGAGTCGGCGAAAAAGGGTAGCGGGGGCCTTAAAAGCTCCTACGAGCAGTACTTC
D gene: TRBD2
J gene: TRBJ2-7
clone size: NA
V gene: TRBV10-2

CDR3 protein: CSARREAETQYF
CDR3 DNA: TGCAGCGCTAGACGAGAGGCGGAGACCCAGTACTTC
D gene: NA
J gene: TRBJ2-5
clone size: NA
V gene: TRBV29-1

CDR3 protein: CASSPFGRGVGYEQYF
CDR3 DNA: TGTGCCAGCAGTCCCTTTGGGAGGGGAGTGGGCTACGAGCAGTACTTC
D gene: TRBD2
J gene: TRBJ2-7
clone size: NA
V gene: TRBV27

CDR3 protein: CASIAGAYNEQFF
CDR3 DNA: TGTGCCAGCATAGCGGGGGCCTACAATGAGCAGTTCTTC
D gene: TRBD2
J gene: TRBJ2-1
clone size: NA
V gene: TRBV7-2

CDR3 protein: CASSYSDFPSTDTQYF
CDR3 DNA: TGTGCCAGCAGTTACTCGGACTTTCCTAGCACAGATACGCAGTATTTT
D gene: NA
J gene: TRBJ2-3
clone size: NA
V gene: TRBV6-5

CDR3 protein: CASSQERRTYNEQFF
CDR3 DNA: TGCGCCAGCAGCCAAGAGCGCAGGACTTACAATGAGCAGTTCTTC
D gene: NA
J gene: TRBJ2-1
clone size: NA
V gene: TRBV4-3

CDR3 protein: CASSRGLNTEAFF
CDR3 DNA: TGCGCCAGCAGCCGCGGCCTGAACACTGAAGCTTTCTTT
D gene: NA
J gene: TRBJ1-1
clone size: NA
V gene: TRBV4-1

CDR3 protein: CASSHLADRNTGELFF
CDR3 DNA: TGTGCCAGCAGCCATCTGGCGGACAGAAACACCGGGGAGCTGTTTTTT
D gene: NA
J gene: TRBJ2-2
clone size: NA
V gene: TRBV14